This is a list of T cell receptor beta chains from one sample in a study of early T cells in non-severe SARS-CoV-2 infection. A single record per CDR3 protein comes from TCRdb applying MiXCR to the 5' RACE reads. This sample has approximately 65,000 distinct CDR3 sequences, with approximately 10% found just once. The sequenced sample was whole blood. These receptors came from an adult who was a healthcare worker with PCR-confirmed SARS-CoV-2 infection or an uninfected control (not recorded which). Both conserved end residues are part of each CDR3. A D gene is named only where the DNA matches it firmly. Some rows mark clone size as missing; the rest say once, few, many or name a class of expanded clone.

>NA|TRBJ2-5|many|TRBV6-1
TGTGCCAGCAGTGAAGCGAGTCCGATGACGTCCAAAGAGACCCAGTACTTC
CASSEASPMTSKETQYF
>NA|TRBJ2-5|NA|TRBV5-6
TGTGCCAGCAGCTTTTCCCAGGGGCAGGAGACCCAGTACTTC
CASSFSQGQETQYF
>NA|TRBJ2-1|NA|TRBV6-2/TRBV6-3
TGTGCCAGCAGTCTCGCTAGAAACCCCTTAGGTGAGCAGTTCTTC
CASSLARNPLGEQFF
>NA|TRBJ2-1|many|TRBV30
TGTGCCTGGTACTTAGCGGCCTACAATGAGCAGTTCTTC
CAWYLAAYNEQFF
>NA|TRBJ2-7|many|TRBV20-1
TGCAGTGCTAGAGGCCCAGGGGCCCCGAATCCCTACGAGCAGTACTTC
CSARGPGAPNPYEQYF
>NA|TRBJ1-6|few|TRBV6-1
TGTGCCAGCAGTGAATCCCCTTCACCCCTCCACTTT
CASSESPSPLHF
>TRBD2|TRBJ2-7|few|TRBV9
TGTGCCAGCAGCGTAGCAGCGGGGAGCACCTACGAGCAGTACTTC
CASSVAAGSTYEQYF
>NA|TRBJ1-5|few|TRBV21-1
TGTGCCAGCAGCGACCGGGGGCACGCCAATCAGCCCCAGCATTTT
CASSDRGHANQPQHF
>TRBD2|TRBJ2-1|few|TRBV6-6
TGTGCCAGCAGAGGGACTAGCCGATACAATGAGCAGTTCTTC
CASRGTSRYNEQFF
>TRBD1|TRBJ2-3|NA|TRBV29-1
TGCAGCGTTCCCGACAGGGTCTACACAGATACGCAGTATTTT
CSVPDRVYTDTQYF
>NA|TRBJ2-1|NA|TRBV20-1
TGCAGTGCTTGGCGTTCCCAAAATTACAATGAGCAGTTCTTC
CSAWRSQNYNEQFF
>TRBD1|TRBJ1-5|few|TRBV7-9
TGTGCCAGCAGCTGGGGGACAGGGCCCCAGCATTTT
CASSWGTGPQHF
>TRBD2|TRBJ2-1|many|TRBV24-1
TGTGCCACCAGTGGGGGGAAAACTAGCGGGAGTCCCGATGAGCAGTTCTTC
CATSGGKTSGSPDEQFF
>TRBD2|TRBJ2-7|few|TRBV20-1
TGCAGTGCTGCGACTAGCGGGATTGGGGAGCAGTACTTC
CSAATSGIGEQYF
>TRBD1|TRBJ1-5|few|TRBV30
TGTGCCGCCGGACAGGGCCAGCCCCAGCATTTT
CAAGQGQPQHF
>NA|TRBJ2-1|few|TRBV11-2
TGTGCCAGCAGCCTAGAGCAGCTATTCGAGCAGTTCTTC
CASSLEQLFEQFF
>NA|TRBJ2-7|few|TRBV7-9
TGTGCCAGCAGCTTGGTGGGAGTCCCCCCTTACGAGCAGTACTTC
CASSLVGVPPYEQYF
>NA|TRBJ2-7|many|TRBV6-6
TGTGCCAGCAGTCTGGGAGCGGACTACTACGAGCAGTACTTC
CASSLGADYYEQYF
>TRBD1|TRBJ2-1|NA|TRBV2
TGTGCCAGCAGTGAAGCAAACAGGGGATCCTACAATGAGCAGTTCTTC
CASSEANRGSYNEQFF
>TRBD1|TRBJ2-2|NA|TRBV27
TGTGCCAGCAGTATGACAGGGGCCGGGGAGCTGTTTTTT
CASSMTGAGELFF
>TRBD2|TRBJ2-7|once|TRBV12-3/TRBV12-4
TGTGCCAGCAGTTTCCGGCTAGCGGGTTTATACGAGCAGTACTTC
CASSFRLAGLYEQYF
>NA|TRBJ2-7|NA|TRBV5-1
TGCGCCAGCAGCTATACAACAGGCCTAGATACATACGAGCAGTACTTC
CASSYTTGLDTYEQYF
>NA|TRBJ2-5|NA|TRBV11-2
TGTGCCAGCAGCCTATCGGAAAGGGGACAAGAGACCCAGTACTTC
CASSLSERGQETQYF
>NA|TRBJ2-6|many|TRBV12-3/TRBV12-4
TGTGCCAGCTGCCGCTCTGGGGCCAACGTCCTGACTTTC
CASCRSGANVLTF
>TRBD2|TRBJ2-7|many|TRBV13
TGTGCCAGCAGTATAACGACGCTCCGGGACTACCGCCTCGACGAGCAGTACTTC
CASSITTLRDYRLDEQYF
>NA|TRBJ2-7|many|TRBV11-1
TGTGCCAGCAGCCCAACCACAGGGAACCCCCCCGAGCAGTACTTC
CASSPTTGNPPEQYF
>NA|TRBJ2-1|NA|TRBV7-9
TGTGCCAGCAGCCAAATAGCCGGTGAGCAGTTCTTC
CASSQIAGEQFF
>NA|TRBJ2-2|many|TRBV3-1
TGTGCCAGCAGCCTGGGACCGAACACCGGGGAGCTGTTTTTT
CASSLGPNTGELFF
>NA|TRBJ1-1|few|TRBV6-5
TGTGCCAGCAGTTACACCCCGGGGACTGAAGCTTTCTTT
CASSYTPGTEAFF
>TRBD1|TRBJ2-7|many|TRBV28
TGTGCCAGCAGTTCGGGACAGGCCTCCTCCTACGAGCAGTACTTC
CASSSGQASSYEQYF
>NA|TRBJ1-5|few|TRBV2
TGTGCCAGCGGGGATGGCCAGCCCCAGCATTTT
CASGDGQPQHF
>NA|TRBJ1-4|NA|TRBV9
TGTGCCAGCAGCCCGGGGTCAGGGGAGGCTGAAAAACTGTTTTTT
CASSPGSGEAEKLFF
>TRBD2|TRBJ2-5|few|TRBV11-2
TGTGCCAGCAGCTTAGCCCAGGGACTAGCGGGAGGAGAGACCCAGTACTTC
CASSLAQGLAGGETQYF
>NA|TRBJ2-1|NA|TRBV4-1
TGCGCCAGCAGCCATTTCCCGGGGGCCAATGAGCAGTTCTTC
CASSHFPGANEQFF
>TRBD2|TRBJ2-1|NA|TRBV7-6
TGTGCCAGCAGCTACGGACTAGCGGGTCAGGGTGAGCAGTTCTTC
CASSYGLAGQGEQFF
>NA|TRBJ2-7|NA|TRBV2
TGTGCCAGCGGTTCTAGGGCCTACGAGCAGTACTTC
CASGSRAYEQYF
>NA|TRBJ2-1|few|TRBV6-2/TRBV6-3
TGTGCCAGCAGTCAAACCCGGGGGGAGCAGTTCTTC
CASSQTRGEQFF
>NA|TRBJ1-1|NA|TRBV3-1
TGTGCCAGCAGCCAAAGGGGGGGAACTGAAGCTTTCTTT
CASSQRGGTEAFF
>NA|TRBJ2-1|many|TRBV24-1
TGTGCCACCAGTGGATGGGGTGAGCAGTTCTTC
CATSGWGEQFF
>NA|TRBJ1-1|NA|TRBV30
TGTGCCCGGAGGGACCTAAACACTGAAGCTTTCTTT
CARRDLNTEAFF
>NA|TRBJ1-1|NA|TRBV7-2
TGTGCCAGCAGCTTGCAGGGGCAAGGAACTGAAGCTTTCTTT
CASSLQGQGTEAFF
>TRBD1|TRBJ1-3|NA|TRBV7-9
TGTGCCAGCAGCTCTACAGGGGGCTCTGGAAACACCATATATTTT
CASSSTGGSGNTIYF
>TRBD1|TRBJ2-1|few|TRBV20-1
TGCAGTGCTACGACCGTTGGACAGGGACACAATGAGCAGTTCTTC
CSATTVGQGHNEQFF
>NA|TRBJ2-1|few|TRBV29-1
TGCAGCGCCTACAGGAACCACAATGAGCAGTTCTTC
CSAYRNHNEQFF
>NA|TRBJ2-7|many|TRBV6-2/TRBV6-3
TGTGCCAGCAAGGAAACGGCAGGGAGCGAGCAGTACTTC
CASKETAGSEQYF
>TRBD2|TRBJ2-5|NA|TRBV5-6
TGTGCCAGCAGCATGGGAGGACTAGCGGAGAGGGGGACCCAGTACTTC
CASSMGGLAERGTQYF
>NA|TRBJ2-1|many|TRBV7-9
TGTGCCAGCAGCCCCCGGGGATCGGTAACACACAATGAGCAGTTCTTC
CASSPRGSVTHNEQFF